These T cell receptor beta chains were read from a single sample in a study of control samples from healthy donors and cancer patients. The assay was immunoSEQ multiplex PCR, and TCRdb's table has in-frame clones only and misses some. Altogether around 190,000 clones are present, 85% to 90% being singletons, with the ten largest covering more than 1.3%. Source material: blood. These TCRs come from a woman in her forties or fifties in good health. CDR3s include the opening cysteine and the closing phenylalanine or tryptophan. A D gene is named only where the DNA matches it firmly. Some rows mark clone size as missing; the rest say once, few, many or name a class of expanded clone.

few - TRBJ1-2 TRBV7-9 CASSLGAGYTF TGTGCCAGCAGCTTGGGCGCCGGCTACACCTTC
- - TRBJ2-7 TRBV21-1 CASSKGADYEQYF TGTGCCAGCAGCAAAGGGGCAGACTACGAGCAGTACTTC
few - TRBJ1-5 TRBV7-8 CASSLGFRQPQHF TGTGCCAGCAGCTTAGGGTTCCGTCAGCCCCAGCATTTT
- TRBD2 TRBJ2-7 TRBV18 CASSPGIGGVYEQYF TGTGCCAGCTCACCAGGAATCGGGGGGGTATACGAGCAGTACTTC
- - TRBJ2-6 TRBV28 CASRLGGSGANVLTF TGTGCCAGCAGATTAGGGGGCTCTGGGGCCAACGTCCTGACTTTC
- TRBD1 TRBJ1-2 TRBV7-2 CASSWGQGADYGYTF TGTGCCAGCAGCTGGGGACAGGGGGCGGACTATGGCTACACCTTC
- - TRBJ2-5 TRBV28 CASSSPGSLGETQYF TGTGCCAGCAGTTCCCCCGGCAGTCTTGGCGAGACCCAGTACTTC
- TRBD1 TRBJ1-3 TRBV9 CASSGRQGSRGNTIYF TGTGCCAGCAGCGGACGACAGGGATCACGGGGAAACACCATATATTTT
- TRBD1 TRBJ2-5 TRBV11-2 CASSLVGQVGQETQYF TGTGCCAGCAGCTTAGTAGGACAGGTGGGGCAAGAGACCCAGTACTTC
- TRBD2 TRBJ2-2 TRBV2 CASSGRGTSGTGELFF TGTGCCAGCAGTGGCAGAGGGACTAGCGGCACCGGGGAGCTGTTTTTT
- - TRBJ2-7 TRBV9 CASSVGLTDYEQYF TGTGCCAGCAGCGTGGGACTTACTGACTACGAGCAGTACTTC
- TRBD1 TRBJ2-3 TRBV6-2/TRBV6-3 CASSYSRGTGGGGGTQYF TGTGCCAGCAGTTACTCGAGAGGGACAGGGGGCGGAGGCGGTACGCAGTATTTT
- - TRBJ1-2 TRBV28 CASSLTGFEGYTF TGTGCCAGCAGTTTAACAGGGTTTGAGGGCTACACCTTC
- - TRBJ1-2 TRBV28 CASSLAARTYGYTF TGTGCCAGCAGTTTAGCTGCTAGGACCTATGGCTACACCTTC
- TRBD1 TRBJ2-1 TRBV4-3 CASSQDRGTGYNEQFF TGCGCCAGCAGCCAAGATCGCGGGACAGGGTACAATGAGCAGTTCTTC
- - TRBJ1-1 TRBV30 CAWSPNLGNTEAFF TGTGCCTGGAGTCCGAACCTGGGGAACACTGAAGCTTTCTTT
- - TRBJ1-6 TRBV7-9 CASSFRDTGAPLHF TGTGCCAGCAGCTTCCGAGACACCGGGGCACCCCTCCACTTT
- - TRBJ1-2 TRBV20-1 CSARGSVGYTF TGCAGTGCCCGAGGGTCCGTGGGCTACACCTTC
- - TRBJ1-4 TRBV7-8 CASGGGGGEKLFF TGTGCCAGCGGTGGGGGAGGTGGTGAAAAACTGTTTTTT
- - TRBJ1-6 TRBV5-4 CASTPTVNNSPLHF TGTGCCAGCACCCCGACGGTGAATAATTCACCCCTCCACTTT
- TRBD1 TRBJ2-6 TRBV7-2 CASSATGAAYSGANVLTF TGTGCCAGCAGCGCGACAGGGGCAGCATACTCTGGGGCCAACGTCCTGACTTTC
once TRBD2 TRBJ2-5 TRBV6-2/TRBV6-3 CASSYSERGPPPETQYF TGTGCCAGCAGTTACTCGGAGCGGGGGCCACCCCCGGAGACCCAGTACTTC
- TRBD2 TRBJ2-7 TRBV5-4 CASRTTSGGVYEQYF TGTGCCAGCAGAACAACTAGCGGGGGAGTCTACGAGCAGTACTTC
- - TRBJ2-2 TRBV5-1 CASSLTAGELFF TGCGCCAGCAGCTTGACAGCCGGGGAGCTGTTTTTT
- - TRBJ1-2 TRBV6-2/TRBV6-3 CASSYLEGGPYGYTF TGTGCCAGCAGTTACCTCGAGGGCGGCCCCTATGGCTACACCTTC
few TRBD1 TRBJ2-5 TRBV28 CASSFGTGVGETQYF TGTGCCAGCAGTTTCGGGACAGGGGTTGGAGAGACCCAGTACTTC
- TRBD1 TRBJ2-7 TRBV7-9 CASSLTGEAYEQYF TGTGCCAGCAGCTTGACAGGGGAGGCCTACGAGCAGTACTTC
once - TRBJ2-5 TRBV9 CASSYNQETQYF TGTGCCAGCAGCTACAATCAAGAGACCCAGTACTTC
- - TRBJ1-1 TRBV9 CASSALQGSGTEAFF TGTGCCAGCAGCGCCCTACAGGGTTCGGGCACTGAAGCTTTCTTT
- - TRBJ2-3 TRBV13 CASSLVREGRGSDTQYF TGTGCCAGCAGCTTAGTAAGGGAAGGAAGGGGATCAGATACGCAGTATTTT
- - TRBJ1-1 TRBV27 CASRAPGRGDKAFF TGTGCCAGCAGGGCTCCGGGACGGGGAGACAAGGCTTTCTTT
- TRBD1 TRBJ2-7 TRBV3-1/TRBV3-2 CASSQYRQGDEQYF TGTGCCAGCAGCCAATATCGACAGGGCGACGAGCAGTACTTC
- - TRBJ2-7 TRBV12-3/TRBV12-4 CASSLGSYEQYF TGTGCCAGCAGTTTAGGGTCCTACGAGCAGTACTTC
- - TRBJ1-1 TRBV27 CASSFRVRGADTEAFF TGTGCCAGCAGTTTCAGGGTGCGGGGCGCGGACACTGAAGCTTTCTTT
once - TRBJ2-2 TRBV6-1 CASSEARGDGELFF TGTGCCAGCAGTGAAGCGCGGGGTGACGGGGAGCTGTTTTTT
- - TRBJ1-4 TRBV27 CASSLWVAGHNEKLFF TGTGCCAGCAGTTTATGGGTAGCGGGGCACAATGAAAAACTGTTTTTT
- - TRBJ1-6 TRBV6-2/TRBV6-3 CASSTRALRGSPLHF TGTGCCAGCAGTACCCGGGCCCTAAGGGGTTCACCCCTCCACTTT
- TRBD1 TRBJ1-2 TRBV27 CASSRQGYGYTF TGTGCCAGCAGTAGACAGGGCTATGGCTACACCTTC
- - TRBJ2-1 TRBV3-1/TRBV3-2 CASSRPGQGPYNEQFF TGTGCCAGCAGCCGGCCCGGGCAGGGACCTTACAATGAGCAGTTCTTC
- - TRBJ1-2 TRBV2 CASSANTWMGGYTF TGTGCCAGCAGTGCCAACACGTGGATGGGTGGCTACACCTTC
- - TRBJ1-3 TRBV2 CAIPRGGFGNTIYF TGTGCCATCCCCCGGGGGGGATTTGGAAACACCATATATTTT
- - TRBJ1-1 TRBV3-1/TRBV3-2 CASSQDRTNTEAFF TGTGCCAGCAGCCAAGACAGAACGAACACTGAAGCTTTCTTT
- - TRBJ1-2 TRBV5-4 CASSLPDHGYTF TGTGCCAGCAGCTTACCAGATCATGGCTACACCTTC
few - TRBJ1-5 TRBV7-8 CASSLSGATGQPQHF TGTGCCAGCAGCTTATCAGGGGCCACCGGTCAGCCCCAGCATTTT
- - TRBJ2-7 TRBV9 CASNLDGSYEQYF TGTGCCAGCAACTTGGACGGTTCCTACGAGCAGTACTTC
- - TRBJ2-7 TRBV28 CASMLGGSYEQYF TGTGCCAGCATGCTCGGAGGGTCCTACGAGCAGTACTTC
once - TRBJ2-7 TRBV7-2 CASSPPGPRAGQQYF TGTGCCAGCAGCCCCCCGGGGCCACGTGCGGGCCAGCAGTACTTC
- - TRBJ1-2 TRBV3-1/TRBV3-2 CASSQDGSYGYTF TGTGCCAGCAGCCAAGACGGCAGCTATGGCTACACCTTC
- - TRBJ2-7 TRBV30 CAWSVTGYEQYF TGTGCCTGGAGTGTGACTGGCTACGAGCAGTACTTC
- TRBD2 TRBJ2-1 TRBV7-7 CASRFPGLAGNEQFF TGTGCCAGCAGGTTTCCGGGACTAGCGGGCAATGAGCAGTTCTTC
- TRBD2 TRBJ2-7 TRBV28 CASTIIGRGYEQYF TGTGCCAGCACCATTATTGGGAGGGGTTACGAGCAGTACTTC
- - TRBJ2-3 TRBV29-1 CSVLLGGLITDTQYF TGCAGCGTTTTGTTGGGCGGCCTAATCACAGATACGCAGTATTTT
- - TRBJ1-1 TRBV14 CASSRFGHPNTEAFF TGTGCCAGCAGCCGGTTTGGACACCCGAACACTGAAGCTTTCTTT
- - TRBJ1-6 TRBV27 CASSGGYNSPLHF TGTGCCAGCAGTGGGGGGTATAATTCACCCCTCCACTTT
- TRBD1 TRBJ1-5 TRBV7-9 CASSLGTGNQPQHF TGTGCCAGCAGCTTAGGGACAGGGAATCAGCCCCAGCATTTT